This T cell receptor beta chain was profiled in a study of T-cell reconstitution after alpha-beta-depleted transplantation in children. This sample's TCRbeta library carried unique molecular identifier barcodes. TCRdb called the PCR reads again in MiXCR, with one record for every CDR3 protein. The sample contains 350,000 to 400,000 distinct CDR3 sequences, about an eighth of which appear only once. V was clipped by 7 bases and J by 0 bases, with 19 bases between them. The CDR3 length is 17 residues. The germline V gene has CDR1 SGHVS and CDR2 FQNEAQ. The sequencing used PBMCs, collected from the stem cell graft. This sequence was found in a human donor who donated a stem cell graft to a child with Fanconi anemia. The chain combines TRBV7-8 with TRBJ1-3; possibly TRBD1 for D (5 bases). CDR3 DNA: TGTGCCAGCACCCATTACGGGGGTAGGACCTCTGGAAACACCATATATTTT. Protein product: CASTHYGGRTSGNTIYF.